These 8 T cell receptor beta chains were all obtained from the same sample, sequenced in a study of cytomegalovirus exposure and HLA in healthy donors. The PCR contained 60 Vbeta and 13 Jbeta primers. This table comes from immunoSEQ multiplex PCR, and its TCRdb copy is limited to in-frame clones, with some not included. The table records 150,000 to 200,000 clones, roughly 79% of them present only once. Sequencing was carried out using PBMCs. Receptor source: a middle-aged woman in good health and CMV-seronegative.

V gene TRBV28 combines with J gene TRBJ2-2; D uncertain. The CDR3 totals 15 residues. Trimming removed 6 bases at V and 0 bases at J, with 11 bases between. Germline lookup yields CDR1 MDHEN and CDR2 SYDVKM. The CDR3 region is CASSSTRANTGELFF. In DNA, the CDR3 is TGTGCCAGCAGCTCAACGCGAGCGAACACCGGGGAGCTGTTTTTT.

This clone occurred a few times. The chain couples TRBV5-1 to TRBJ1-2, with 8 positions matching TRBD1. Unmatched junction bases numbered 7, after V lost 4 bases and J lost 8 bases. CDR1 is SGHRS, CDR2 YFSETQ, per germline. This CDR3 region has 13 residues. The CDR3 spells CASSVGQAAGYTF. The DNA for the CDR3 is TGCGCCAGCAGCGTGGGACAGGCCGCGGGCTACACCTTC.

V gene TRBV11-2 combines with J gene TRBJ2-7; 7 nucleotides agree with TRBD1. The J segment lost 3 bases and the V segment lost 1 base, leaving 6 bases of the junction unmatched. This CDR3 has 15 residues. The germline CDR1 and CDR2 sequences are SGHAT and FQNNGV. The CDR3 region has the DNA TGTGCCAGCAGCTTAGTAACAGGGGAAAACTACGAGCAGTACTTC. Translated, it gives CASSLVTGENYEQYF.

This chain connects TRBV6-1 to TRBJ1-2, with D perhaps matching TRBD1 (6 bases). The germline CDR1 and CDR2 sequences are MNHNS and SASEGT. The CDR3 spans 16 residues. V was shortened by 4 bases and J by 5 bases, with 20 bases between the two germline ends. CDR3 loop: CASSASGGLLNYGYTF. The CDR3 nucleotides read TGTGCCAGCAGTGCGAGCGGGGGGCTCTTAAATTATGGCTACACCTTC.

The chain uses TRBV2 and TRBJ2-5, with 12 bases identical to TRBD2. CDR1 and CDR2 (germline): SNHLY, FYNNEI. The V and J ends lost 6 bases and 4 bases, in that order; junction bases with no gene match: 3. The CDR3 is 14 residues long. The CDR3 reads CASRLGLAGETQYF. CDR3 nucleotides: TGTGCCAGCAGATTGGGACTAGCGGGAGAGACCCAGTACTTC.

This clone appeared a few times. The chain recombines TRBV18 with TRBJ2-7; 7 bases are a match to TRBD2. Germline V gene data show CDR1 as KGHSH and CDR2 as LQKENI. This CDR3 comprises 13 residues. The V gene end was trimmed by 3 bases and the J gene end by 7 bases; junction bases not matched to a gene: 6. The CDR3 loop is CASSPASGGEQYF. The CDR3 nucleotides read TGTGCCAGCTCACCGGCTAGCGGAGGGGAGCAGTACTTC.

The chain joins TRBV9 to TRBJ1-2; tentative D call: TRBD1 (6 bases). The CDR3 sequence is 12 residues long. V lost 3 bases and J lost 8, with 11 bases in between. CDR1 and CDR2 (germline): SGDLS, YYNGEE. The CDR3 DNA reads TGTGCCAGCAGCGCAACAGGGCGCGGCTACACCTTC. It is translated as CASSATGRGYTF.

This chain links TRBV19 with TRBJ2-7, with 8 bases lining up with TRBD2. Germline V lookup: CDR1 LNHDA, CDR2 SQIVND (reference sequence). The CDR3 consists of 14 residues. Losses at the gene ends were 3 bases for V and 6 bases for J; bases not matched to a gene: 7. The CDR3 DNA sequence: TGTGCCAGTAGTATCGCGGCTAGCGGGCTCGAGCAGTACTTC. Its protein product is CASSIAASGLEQYF.